One sample yielded the 32 T cell receptor beta chains listed below, sequenced in a study of OX40 agonist ivuxolimab in advanced cancers. Libraries came from the immunoSEQ multiplex PCR assay. This immuneACCESS table, as held by TCRdb, lists in-frame sequences with V and J called but not all clones. Of the missing ones, under half trace to an unresolved V gene in checked studies; the others have no known cause. The sample yields nearly 95,000 clones; 94% were counted once. The leading ten clones occupy roughly 2.6% of the sample. The material was CD4+ or CD8+ T cells sorted from blood, obtained in a trial of the OX40 agonist ivuxolimab. Source of these receptors: an adult with an advanced solid tumor such as melanoma, head and neck, liver or kidney cancer.

The chain employs TRBV27 and TRBJ2-3, with a possible D match to TRBD2 (5 bases). V lost 3 bases, J lost 3 bases, and 13 bases lay in between. There are 15 residues in the CDR3. Germline CDR1 and CDR2: MNHEY and SMNVEV (reference sequence). The CDR3 DNA sequence: TGTGCCAGCAGTTTGGTAGAGGGAGCGACAGATACGCAGTATTTT. As protein: CASSLVEGATDTQYF.

This chain links TRBV7-9 with TRBJ1-2, with unresolved D. Germline V gene data show CDR1 as SEHNR and CDR2 as FQNEAQ (reference sequence). The CDR3 contains 10 residues. Trimming cost V 3 bases and J 6 bases, with 2 bases left between them. This CDR3 is CASSLDGYTF. As DNA, the CDR3 is TGTGCCAGCAGCTTGGATGGCTACACCTTC.

V gene TRBV27 combines with J gene TRBJ1-6; TRBD1 matches at 7 bases. The germline CDR1 and CDR2 sequences are MNHEY and SMNVEV (reference sequence). Germline trimming cut 10 bases from V and 7 bases from J; bases unmatched to any gene: 7. The CDR3 loop spans 13 amino acids. CDR3 bases: TGTGCCACCTCCCAGACAGGGAATTCACCCCTCCACTTT. Its translation is CATSQTGNSPLHF.

The V call is TRBV11-2, the J call TRBJ1-6; 8 nucleotides align to TRBD1. The ends lost 1 base at V and 10 bases at J; junction bases unmatched: 3. Germline-derived CDR1 and CDR2 are SGHAT and FQNNGV. The CDR3 extends over 14 amino acids. Here the CDR3 reads CASSLGTGSSPLHF. CDR3 sequence (DNA): TGTGCCAGCAGCTTAGGGACAGGGAGCTCACCCCTCCACTTT.

This chain connects TRBV6-5 to TRBJ1-2, with D unresolved. CDR3 length: 16 amino acids. Trimming shortened V by 0 bases and J by 0 bases, and 11 bases separated the two germline ends. Germline V CDR1 and CDR2: MNHEY, SVGAGI. The CDR3 loop is CASSYSAVGANYGYTF. Written as DNA, the CDR3 is TGTGCCAGCAGTTACTCCGCGGTGGGTGCTAACTATGGCTACACCTTC.

This chain joins TRBV10-2 and TRBJ2-1; 7 nucleotides match TRBD1. The CDR3 has 13 residues. Trimming at V came to 7 bases and at J to 6 bases, leaving 6 bases not matched to a gene. The germline V gene encodes CDR1 WSHSY and CDR2 SAAADI. The CDR3 reads CASTEDRANEQFF. DNA for the CDR3: TGCGCCAGCACCGAAGACAGGGCCAATGAGCAGTTCTTC.

The genes are TRBV14 and TRBJ2-1; D perhaps matches TRBD2 (5 bases). From germline, CDR1 is SGHDN and CDR2 FVKESK. V was clipped by 3 bases and J by 7 bases, with 7 bases between them. The CDR3 runs to 12 residues. CDR3 in amino acids: CASSQDFNEQFF. In DNA, the CDR3 is TGTGCCAGCAGCCAGGACTTTAATGAGCAGTTCTTC.

This clone was counted between two and nine times. CDR3 sequence: CASSVGDWRGTEAFF. CDR3 nucleotides: TGTGCCAGCAGCGTAGGGGATTGGCGGGGCACTGAAGCTTTCTTT. The chain has TRBV9 and TRBJ1-1, with D hard to call. The CDR3 loop spans 15 amino acids. In germline, CDR1 is SGDLS, CDR2 YYNGEE. Trimming shortened V by 0 bases and J by 4 bases, and 13 bases separated the two germline ends.

V is TRBV7-3 and J is TRBJ2-3; D is unclear. Per germline, CDR1 SGHTA and CDR2 FQGTGA. The ends were cut back, 0 bases at V and 5 bases at J, with 12 bases in the middle. CDR3 size: 15 residues. CDR3 coding DNA: TGTGCCAGCAGCTTAACCTATGGACGTGGAGATACGCAGTATTTT. It specifies CASSLTYGRGDTQYF.

The chain has TRBV27 and TRBJ1-2; D call uncertain. CDR1 and CDR2 from the germline V gene are MNHEY and SMNVEV (reference sequence). The CDR3 has 13 amino acids. Trimming took 2 bases from V and 8 from J, leaving 12 bases between them. CDR3 protein: CASSLLGSRGYTF. The CDR3, as DNA: TGTGCCAGCAGTTTACTTGGGTCTCGCGGCTACACCTTC.

CDR3 sequence reads: CASSLNNYGYTF. As DNA, the CDR3 is TGTGCCAGCAGCCTTAATAACTATGGCTACACCTTC. V and J are TRBV13 and TRBJ1-2; D unclear. The V end lost 5 bases, the J end lost 1 base, and 5 bases lay between the germline ends. This CDR3 is built from 12 residues. CDR1 and CDR2 (germline): PRHDT, FYEKMQ (reference sequence).

This chain uses TRBV2 with TRBJ2-6; 11 nucleotides agree with TRBD1. The ends lost 8 bases at V and 4 bases at J; junction bases unmatched: 10. The CDR3 has 17 amino acids. Germline V gene sequence: CDR1 SNHLY, CDR2 FYNNEI. The CDR3 DNA reads TGTGCCAGCTTGGGGACAGGGGGTGGCTTGGGGGCCAACGTCCTGACTTTC. This encodes CASLGTGGGLGANVLTF.

The rearrangement uses TRBV28 and TRBJ2-2; D is unresolved. CDR1 and CDR2 from the germline V gene are MDHEN and SYDVKM. The CDR3 is 15 amino acids. V lost 3 bases and J 4 bases, leaving 12 bases between the germline ends. The CDR3 nucleotides read TGTGCCAGCAGTTTCCCGCCTATTAGCACCGGGGAGCTGTTTTTT. It specifies CASSFPPISTGELFF.

This chain's CDR3 is CASSRGQGRYNEQFF. The CDR3 DNA reads TGTGCCAGCTCACGAGGACAGGGGCGATACAATGAGCAGTTCTTC. The V and J genes are TRBV18 and TRBJ2-1; 9 bases agree with TRBD1. Trimming removed 4 bases from V and 4 bases from J; junction bases left unmatched: 5. Germline CDR1 KGHSH, CDR2 LQKENI. This CDR3 has 15 residues.

The V call is TRBV5-6, the J call TRBJ2-7; TRBD1 is a possible D gene (6 bases). The CDR3 is 16 amino acids. Trimming took off 0 bases at V and 1 base at J, with 14 bases between the two ends. In germline, CDR1 is SGHDT, CDR2 YYEEEE. In DNA, the CDR3 is TGTGCCAGCAGCTTGGAACAGGGTCCCTCATCCTACGAGCAGTACTTC. Protein product: CASSLEQGPSSYEQYF. The full variable domain, in which reference TRBV5-6 and TRBJ2-7 provide the parts outside the CDR3, is DAGVTQSPTHLIKTRGQQVTLRCSPKSGHDTVSWYQQALGQGPQFIFQYYEEEERQRGNFPDRFSGHQFPNYSSELNVNALLLGDSALYLCASSLEQGPSSYEQYFGPGTRLTVT.

The chain uses TRBV4-1 and TRBJ1-2; 9 bases fit TRBD1. CDR1 MGHRA and CDR2 YSYEKL come from the germline V gene. The V gene end was trimmed by 4 bases and the J gene end by 7 bases; junction bases not matched to a gene: 10. This CDR3 comprises 15 residues. CDR3 residues: CASSPNVGQGLGYTF. CDR3 DNA sequence: TGCGCCAGCAGCCCCAACGTAGGACAGGGGCTTGGCTACACCTTC.

In this sample, this clone turned up once. The genes are TRBV10-2 and TRBJ2-7, with D possibly being TRBD2 (7 bases). Germline CDR1 reads WSHSY; CDR2 reads SAAADI. The CDR3 totals 17 residues. Trimming cost V 3 bases and J 2 bases, with 20 bases left between them. The chain's CDR3 is CASSDSGASGITYEQYF. The CDR3 DNA sequence: TGCGCCAGCAGTGATTCGGGGGCTAGCGGAATCACCTACGAGCAGTACTTC.

The chain links TRBV4-3 to TRBJ1-6, with 8 bases identical to TRBD1. V lost 4 bases, J lost 6 bases, and 5 bases stayed unmatched. The V gene's germline CDR1 is LGHNA and CDR2 YSLEER. The CDR3 covers 15 residues. For the CDR3, the DNA is TGCGCCAGCAGCCCAGACAGGGGACCTAATTCACCCCTCCACTTT. It is translated as CASSPDRGPNSPLHF.

Note on this clone: A junction boundary mismatches the germline segment, possibly from a read error. This chain connects TRBV2 to TRBJ2-3, with 7 nucleotides matching TRBD1. Germline CDR1 is SNHLY and CDR2 is FYNNEI. The CDR3 covers 11 residues. For the CDR3, the DNA is TGTGCCAGCAGTGTTCGGACAGGAGTTGTTTTT. It specifies CASSVRTGVVF.

As concerns this clone: The identical CDR3 is also encoded by other nucleotide sequences in the sample. J is TRBJ2-7 and V is TRBV29-1; D ambiguous. Germline-derived CDR1 and CDR2 are SQVTM and ANQGSEA. This CDR3 region has 11 residues. The V and J ends lost 1 base and 3 bases respectively, with 4 bases between them. CDR3 coding DNA: TGCAGCGTTGAAGGCAGCTACGAGCAGTACTTC. It encodes CSVEGSYEQYF.

The chain recombines TRBV9 with TRBJ2-6, with 8 bases aligning to TRBD1. The CDR3 is made up of 19 amino acids. The ends lost 3 bases at V and 0 bases at J; junction bases unmatched: 11. The V gene's germline CDR1 is SGDLS and CDR2 YYNGEE. CDR3 DNA: TGTGCCAGCAGCGCTCCTCCGGGACAGGACTCCTCTGGGGCCAACGTCCTGACTTTC. This gives the protein CASSAPPGQDSSGANVLTF.

This sequence joins TRBV7-6 and TRBJ2-2; 8 bases map to TRBD1. The CDR3 runs 14 residues. With 5 bases clipped from V and 7 bases from J, the junction kept 6 bases outside the gene matches. Per the germline V gene, CDR1 is SGHVS and CDR2 is FNYEAQ. The CDR3 here is CASSNQGAGGELFF. The CDR3, as DNA: TGTGCCAGCAGCAACCAGGGGGCGGGCGGGGAGCTGTTTTTT.

This rearrangement joins TRBV27 to TRBJ2-1; D is unresolved. V was shortened by 0 bases and J by 6 bases, with 6 bases between the two germline ends. CDR1 and CDR2 from the germline V gene are MNHEY and SMNVEV (reference sequence). The CDR3 contains 13 residues. CDR3 nucleotides: TGTGCCAGCAGTTTATCTTCGGGCAATGAGCAGTTCTTC. This encodes CASSLSSGNEQFF.

V gene TRBV4-2 combines with J gene TRBJ2-4; D remains ambiguous. CDR3 length equals 14 residues. The V end was cut by 3 bases, the J end by 1 base, with 7 bases between. The germline V gene encodes CDR1 LGHNA and CDR2 YNFKEQ. The CDR3 spells CASSHLSAKNIQYF. In nucleotides, the CDR3 is TGTGCCAGCAGCCATTTAAGCGCCAAAAACATTCAGTACTTC.

The chain combines TRBV30 with TRBJ1-5; D uncertain. The CDR3 is 15 amino acids. Germline loops: CDR1 GTSNPN, CDR2 SVGIG (reference sequence). Trimming took 1 base from V and 0 from J, leaving 10 bases between them. CDR3 coding DNA: TGTGCCTGGAGTGGTTCAGAGATTAGCAATCAGCCCCAGCATTTT. Translation gives CAWSGSEISNQPQHF.

The V call is TRBV29-1, the J call TRBJ2-3; D may be TRBD2 (6 bases). CDR1 and CDR2 (germline): SQVTM, ANQGSEA. The CDR3 covers 16 residues. V was trimmed by 0 bases and J by 2 bases, leaving 15 bases between them. CDR3: CSVEEGTGGTTDTQYF. The CDR3 DNA reads as TGCAGCGTTGAAGAAGGAACTGGGGGGACCACAGATACGCAGTATTTT.

CDR3 protein: CSAATGNSNQPQHF. CDR3 coding DNA: TGCAGCGCCGCCACAGGGAACAGCAATCAGCCCCAGCATTTT. V and J are TRBV29-1 and TRBJ1-5; TRBD1 is a possible D gene (6 bases). The length of the CDR3 is 14 residues. Trimming cost V 7 bases and J 1 base, with 14 bases left between them. CDR1 and CDR2 (germline): SQVTM, ANQGSEA.

The V gene is TRBV9, the J gene TRBJ1-2, with D hard to call. CDR3 length: 14 residues. The V and J ends lost 0 bases and 3 bases respectively, with 9 bases between them. In germline, CDR1 is SGDLS, CDR2 YYNGEE. In nucleotides, the CDR3 is TGTGCCAGCAGCGTAGGTCCTGGGGACTATGGCTACACCTTC. Its protein product is CASSVGPGDYGYTF.

The chain is built from TRBV13 and TRBJ2-1, with 14 bases identical to TRBD2. The CDR3 consists of 17 residues. Germline V gene lookup returns CDR1 PRHDT and CDR2 FYEKMQ (reference sequence). After removal of 0 bases from V and 7 bases from J, the junction contained 5 bases not matched to a gene. CDR3 DNA sequence: TGTGCCAGCAGCTTAGGCCGACTAGCGGGAGGGGAAAATGAGCAGTTCTTC. Protein product: CASSLGRLAGGENEQFF.

This chain uses TRBV6-1 with TRBJ2-7; 9 bases agree with TRBD1. The trim removed 5 bases at V and 6 bases at J, leaving 11 bases unmatched. Germline lookup yields CDR1 MNHNS and CDR2 SASEGT. The CDR3 covers 15 residues. CDR3: CASSSMDRGGVEQYF. The DNA of the CDR3 is TGTGCCAGCAGTAGCATGGACAGGGGTGGTGTCGAGCAGTACTTC.

V and J are TRBV9 and TRBJ2-1; D gene uncertain. The germline V and J ends were trimmed by 0 bases and 5 bases, with 6 bases remaining between them. Germline CDR1 reads SGDLS; CDR2 reads YYNGEE. The CDR3 is made up of 13 amino acids. The CDR3 DNA reads as TGTGCCAGCAGCGTAGTCATAGACAATGAGCAGTTCTTC. It is translated as CASSVVIDNEQFF.

The chain uses TRBV30 and TRBJ2-3; 7 bases line up with TRBD2. Germline CDR1 GTSNPN, CDR2 SVGIG (reference sequence). The CDR3 consists of 13 residues. V shed 2 bases, J shed 4 bases, and the junction held 3 bases outside the gene matches. CDR3 sequence: CAWSRAGADTQYF. DNA for the CDR3: TGTGCCTGGAGTCGGGCGGGGGCAGATACGCAGTATTTT.